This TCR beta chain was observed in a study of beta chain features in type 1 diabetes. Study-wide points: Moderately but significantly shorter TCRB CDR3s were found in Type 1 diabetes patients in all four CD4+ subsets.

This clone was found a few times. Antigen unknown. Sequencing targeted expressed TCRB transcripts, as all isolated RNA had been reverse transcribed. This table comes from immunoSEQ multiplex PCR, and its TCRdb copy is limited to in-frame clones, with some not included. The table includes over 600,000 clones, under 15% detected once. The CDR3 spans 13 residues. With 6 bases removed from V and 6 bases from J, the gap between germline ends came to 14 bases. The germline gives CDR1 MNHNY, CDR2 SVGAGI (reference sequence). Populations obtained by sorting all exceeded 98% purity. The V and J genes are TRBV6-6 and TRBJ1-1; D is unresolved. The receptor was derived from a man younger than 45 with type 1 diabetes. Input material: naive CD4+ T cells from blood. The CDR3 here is CASSGTGLAEAFF. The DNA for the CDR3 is TGTGCCAGCAGCGGAACCGGCTTAGCTGAAGCTTTCTTT.